The clone carrying this T cell receptor beta chain was picked up many times. Antigen unknown. The sample comes from a study of T cell repertoires in cytomegalovirus infection. In the study overall: A matching HLA type, together with CMV infection, was signaled by public TCR beta signatures. Study-level results: Using cumulative public TCR beta family frequency, the authors identified those who carried CMV together with the relevant HLA. HLA-C-restricted CMV-specific TCR beta clonotypes prevailed in the ex vivo response.

Germline V CDR1 and CDR2: SGHTA, FQGNSA. The CDR3 is 13 residues long. V lost 5 bases to trimming and J lost 8 bases; unmatched junction nucleotides: 4. One entry per CDR3 protein results from TCRdb running MiXCR on the reads. The table has around 280,000 distinct CDR3 sequences, roughly a tenth seen once. The TCR originated in a human donor in good health (CMV status not recorded). Some clones in this sample may be carry-over from other donors' samples. Sequencing was done on a sample of PBMCs. The V and J genes are TRBV7-2 and TRBJ2-1; 9 bases agree with TRBD1. CDR3 DNA sequence: TGTGCCAGCAGCAAGGACAGGGGCGATGAGCAGTTCTTC. It is translated as CASSKDRGDEQFF.